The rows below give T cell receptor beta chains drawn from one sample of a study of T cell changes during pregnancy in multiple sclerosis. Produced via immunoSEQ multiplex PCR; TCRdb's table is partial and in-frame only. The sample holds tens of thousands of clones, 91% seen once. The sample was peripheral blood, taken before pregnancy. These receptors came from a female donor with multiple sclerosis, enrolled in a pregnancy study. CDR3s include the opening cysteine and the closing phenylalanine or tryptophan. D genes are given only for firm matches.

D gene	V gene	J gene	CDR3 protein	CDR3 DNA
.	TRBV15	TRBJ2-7	CATSRDHGDEQYF	TGTGCCACCAGCAGAGACCACGGTGACGAGCAGTACTTC
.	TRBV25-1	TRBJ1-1	CASSDGGSLNTEAFF	TGTGCCAGCAGTGATGGGGGGTCTTTGAACACTGAAGCTTTCTTT
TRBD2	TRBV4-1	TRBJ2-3	CASSQATSGRRDTQYF	TGCGCCAGCAGCCAGGCGACTAGCGGGAGACGAGATACGCAGTATTTT
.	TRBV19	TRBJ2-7	CASRPFPSGPSYEQYF	TGTGCCAGTAGACCCTTTCCTTCAGGCCCTTCCTACGAGCAGTACTTC
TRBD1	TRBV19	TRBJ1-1	CASSPRQGGTEAFF	TGTGCCAGTAGTCCCAGACAGGGTGGAACTGAAGCTTTCTTT
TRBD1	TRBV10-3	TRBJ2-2	CATWDRADTGELFF	TGTGCCACCTGGGACAGGGCGGACACCGGGGAGCTGTTTTTT
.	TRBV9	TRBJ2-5	CASSARRGEAGETQYF	TGTGCCAGCAGCGCCCGTAGGGGTGAAGCGGGAGAGACCCAGTACTTC
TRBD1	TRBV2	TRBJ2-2	CASKGAYTGELFF	TGTGCCAGCAAGGGGGCCTACACCGGGGAGCTGTTTTTT
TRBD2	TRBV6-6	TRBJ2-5	CASSYLLARETQYF	TGTGCCAGCAGTTACCTACTAGCGAGGGAGACCCAGTACTTC
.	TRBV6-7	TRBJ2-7	CASSYPWGQVRYEQYF	TGTGCCAGCAGTTACCCATGGGGGCAGGTTCGCTACGAGCAGTACTTC
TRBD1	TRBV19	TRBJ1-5	CASSMGAPPGQGFSNQPQHF	TGTGCCAGTAGTATGGGGGCCCCCCCGGGACAGGGGTTTAGCAATCAGCCCCAGCATTTT
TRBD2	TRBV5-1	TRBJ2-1	CASSLELAGVDEQFF	TGCGCCAGCAGCTTGGAGCTAGCGGGAGTAGATGAGCAGTTCTTC
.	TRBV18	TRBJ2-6	CASSPAGVTGANVLTF	TGTGCCAGCTCACCGGCGGGCGTTACTGGGGCCAACGTCCTGACTTTC